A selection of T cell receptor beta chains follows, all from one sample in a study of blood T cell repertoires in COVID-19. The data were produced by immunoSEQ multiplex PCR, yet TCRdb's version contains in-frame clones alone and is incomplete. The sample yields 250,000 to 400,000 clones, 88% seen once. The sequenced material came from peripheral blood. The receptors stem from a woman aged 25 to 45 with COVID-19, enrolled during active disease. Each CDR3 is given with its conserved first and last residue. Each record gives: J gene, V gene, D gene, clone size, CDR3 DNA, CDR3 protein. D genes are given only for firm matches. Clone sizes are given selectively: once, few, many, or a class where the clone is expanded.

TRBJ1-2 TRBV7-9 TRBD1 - TGTGCCAGCAGCCGGACAGGGGATTATGGCTACACCTTC CASSRTGDYGYTF
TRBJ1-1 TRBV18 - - TGTGCCAGCTCACCAGGGAGGGTCACGAACACTGAAGCTTTCTTT CASSPGRVTNTEAFF
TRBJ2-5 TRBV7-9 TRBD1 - TGTGCCAGCAGTGGGACAGGGCAAGAGACCCAGTACTTC CASSGTGQETQYF
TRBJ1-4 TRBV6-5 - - TGTGCCAGCAGTTATGGAGGCGCTAATGAAAAACTGTTTTTT CASSYGGANEKLFF
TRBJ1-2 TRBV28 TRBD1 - TGTGCCAGTCGACCCGGGACAGGCCACTATGGCTACACCTTC CASRPGTGHYGYTF
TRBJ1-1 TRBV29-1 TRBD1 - TGCAGCGTTGTGAAACAGGGGGTCAACACTGAAGCTTTCTTT CSVVKQGVNTEAFF
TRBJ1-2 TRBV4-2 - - TGTGCCAGCAGCCAACGAAGCACAGGTATTTCATATGGCTACACCTTC CASSQRSTGISYGYTF
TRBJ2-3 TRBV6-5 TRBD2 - TGTGCCAGCAGTAGCGGGGGGCAAGCAGATACGCAGTATTTT CASSSGGQADTQYF
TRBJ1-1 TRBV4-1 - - TGCGCCAGCAGCCAATTCAGGGACACTGAAGCTTTCTTT CASSQFRDTEAFF
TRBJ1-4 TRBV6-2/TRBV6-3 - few TGTGCCAGCAGTTCTGCCGAGCATGAAAAACTGTTTTTT CASSSAEHEKLFF
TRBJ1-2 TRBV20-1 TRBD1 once TGCAGTGCTAGTGGGGACAGTGTTGACTATGGCTACACCTTC CSASGDSVDYGYTF
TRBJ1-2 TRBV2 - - TGTGCCGTACCGGGAGGGGCTGTACGAGCTAACTATGGCTACACCTTC CAVPGGAVRANYGYTF
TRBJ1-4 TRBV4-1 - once TGCGCCAGCAGCCAAGGGGACACCGGCAATGAAAAACTGTTTTTT CASSQGDTGNEKLFF
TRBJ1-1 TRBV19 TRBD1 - TGTGCCAGTAGTGTCGACAGGGGTCGGAGAAAGAACACTGAAGCTTTCTTT CASSVDRGRRKNTEAFF
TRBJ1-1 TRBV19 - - TGTGCCAGTAGTATAGAGGGGGCAGGTGAAGCTTTCTTT CASSIEGAGEAFF
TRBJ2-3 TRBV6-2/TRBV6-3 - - TGTGCCAGCAGCCCTTCAGGAGATACGCAGTATTTT CASSPSGDTQYF
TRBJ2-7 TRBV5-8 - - TGTGCCAGCAGCTTGGTCTCTATATTACAGGGTAACGAGCAGTACTTC CASSLVSILQGNEQYF
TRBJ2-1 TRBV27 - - TGTGCCAGCAGTTTATCCAGGGTGGATGAGCAGTTCTTC CASSLSRVDEQFF
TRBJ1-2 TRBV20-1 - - TGCAGTGCTAGTATCAACAAAGCTAACTATGGCTACACCTTC CSASINKANYGYTF
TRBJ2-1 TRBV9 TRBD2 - TGTGCCAGCAGCGTAGTAAGCGGGGGGCGCCCTCACGAGTACAATGAGCAGTTCTTC CASSVVSGGRPHEYNEQFF
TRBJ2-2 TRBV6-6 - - TGTGCCAGCATTCCGGGGGAGAACACCGGGGAGCTGTTTTTT CASIPGENTGELFF
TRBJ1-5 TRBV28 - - TGTGCCAGCAGTTTGGGGGACGGGAGGGGCTATAGCAATCAGCCCCAGCATTTT CASSLGDGRGYSNQPQHF
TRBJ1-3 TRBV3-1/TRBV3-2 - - TGTGCCAGCAGCCAAGGAGGGTTCTCTGGAAACACCATATATTTT CASSQGGFSGNTIYF
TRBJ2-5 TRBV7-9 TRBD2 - TGTGCCAGCAGCATTCTAGCGGGGGGGCCATTGGTGACCCAGTACTTC CASSILAGGPLVTQYF
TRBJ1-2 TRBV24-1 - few TGTGCCACCAGTGATCAGACAGGCTATGGCTACACCTTC CATSDQTGYGYTF
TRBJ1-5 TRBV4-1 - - TGCGCCAGCAGCCAAGTTCCGACAAAAAGCAATCAGCCCCAGCATTTT CASSQVPTKSNQPQHF
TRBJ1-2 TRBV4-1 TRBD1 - TGCGCCAGCAGCCAACGACAGGGGGCCCCGATGGGGCGGGGCTACACCTTC CASSQRQGAPMGRGYTF
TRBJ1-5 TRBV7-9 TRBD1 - TGTGCCAGCAGCCGGACAGGGGGCGGGCAGCCCCAGCATTTT CASSRTGGGQPQHF
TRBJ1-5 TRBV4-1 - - TGCGCCAGCAGCCAAGGGGGGGGAGGCAATCAGCCCCAGCATTTT CASSQGGGGNQPQHF
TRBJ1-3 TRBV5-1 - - TGCGCCAGCAGCTTGGAACCGGGAACATCTGGAAACACCATATATTTT CASSLEPGTSGNTIYF
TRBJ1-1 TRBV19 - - TGTGCCAGTAGTCCCCGGGGAGGGGTAACTATGAACACTGAAGCTTTCTTT CASSPRGGVTMNTEAFF
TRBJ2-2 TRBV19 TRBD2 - TGTGCCAGTAACGACCCACCGGGGGGCACCGGGGAGCTGTTTTTT CASNDPPGGTGELFF
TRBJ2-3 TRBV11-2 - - TGTGCCAGCAGCTTCTACCTGGGCACAGATACGCAGTATTTT CASSFYLGTDTQYF
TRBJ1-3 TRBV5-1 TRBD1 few TGCGCCAGCAGCTTGAGCCACACAGGGGGTTTCTCTGGAAACACCATATATTTT CASSLSHTGGFSGNTIYF
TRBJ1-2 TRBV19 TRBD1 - TGTGCCAGTAGCCGGGACAGGGCGAAGGGCTACACCTTC CASSRDRAKGYTF
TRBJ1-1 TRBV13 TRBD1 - TGTGCCAGCAGCCGTGACAGGGAGGCTGAAGCTTTCTTT CASSRDREAEAFF
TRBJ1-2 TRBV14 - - TGTGCCAGCAGCGGACAGCAGAACTATGGCTACACCTTC CASSGQQNYGYTF
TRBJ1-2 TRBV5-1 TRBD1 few TGCGCCAGCAGCCCCTCGGGACAGGGGGGAAGAAACTATGGCTACACCTTC CASSPSGQGGRNYGYTF
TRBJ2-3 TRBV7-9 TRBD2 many TGTGCCAGCAGCTTGACTAGCGGGGGAGATACGCAGTATTTT CASSLTSGGDTQYF
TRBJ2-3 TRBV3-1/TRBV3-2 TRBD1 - TGTGCCAGCAGCCTACAGCCGGGACAGGGAACGGGGAGCACAGATACGCAGTATTTT CASSLQPGQGTGSTDTQYF
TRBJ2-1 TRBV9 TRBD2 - TGTGCCAGCAGCGTAGGGCGTTTAGGGACTAGATTGGGTGAGCAGTTCTTC CASSVGRLGTRLGEQFF